Detailed here is one T cell receptor beta chain. This entry belongs to a study of PD-1 blockade in classical Hodgkin lymphoma. Exposure to brentuximab vedotin varied, and each patient had relapsed following autologous stem cell transplantation. The CDR3 length is 15 residues. Germline-derived CDR1 and CDR2 are SGHNT and YYREEE (reference sequence). V gave up 4 bases and J gave up 7 bases, with 20 bases separating them. Profiling relied on immunoSEQ multiplex PCR, and the TCRdb table lists in-frame clones only, not all of them. The sample lists 130,000 to 150,000 clones, nearly 80% occurring once. V and J are TRBV5-4 and TRBJ1-2; maybe TRBD1 (5 bases). The receptor's source is a human donor with classical Hodgkin lymphoma. The source material was peripheral blood mononuclear cells (PBMCs), sampled before the second cycle of nivolumab. The CDR3 sequence is CASSPIGGGGSGYTF. Written as DNA, the CDR3 is TGTGCCAGCAGCCCGATCGGGGGGGGAGGCAGTGGCTACACCTTC.